Listed below are T cell receptor beta chains from one sample, sequenced in a study of cytomegalovirus exposure and HLA in healthy donors. The data were produced by immunoSEQ multiplex PCR, yet TCRdb's version contains in-frame clones alone and is incomplete. The data show 150,000 to 200,000 clones, roughly 80% seen once. Material: PBMCs. These receptor sequences come from a man in his 60s in good health and CMV-seronegative. Each CDR3 is given with its conserved first and last residue. The D gene is left open where the match is weak. Size tells how often a clone was seen (once, few, many) or the class of an expanded clone, and some rows leave it out.

clone_size: NA
j_call: TRBJ2-1
d_call: TRBD1
v_call: TRBV11-3
cdr3_aa: CASSSGGWAYNEQFF
cdr3_nt: TGTGCCAGCAGTTCAGGGGGCTGGGCTTACAATGAGCAGTTCTTC

clone_size: NA
j_call: TRBJ1-1
d_call: NA
v_call: TRBV5-6
cdr3_aa: CASSPGRDEAFF
cdr3_nt: TGTGCCAGCAGCCCGGGAAGGGATGAAGCTTTCTTT

clone_size: NA
j_call: TRBJ2-1
d_call: TRBD1
v_call: TRBV29-1
cdr3_aa: CSVVGVRGTGDSSEQFF
cdr3_nt: TGCAGCGTTGTTGGAGTTAGGGGGACAGGGGATTCCAGTGAGCAGTTCTTC

clone_size: NA
j_call: TRBJ2-6
d_call: NA
v_call: TRBV7-2
cdr3_aa: CASSLARSSGANVLTF
cdr3_nt: TGTGCCAGCAGCTTAGCTCGGAGCTCTGGGGCCAACGTCCTGACTTTC

clone_size: few
j_call: TRBJ1-4
d_call: TRBD1
v_call: TRBV6-6
cdr3_aa: CASSRRQGEKLFF
cdr3_nt: TGTGCCAGCAGTCGTAGACAGGGTGAAAAACTGTTTTTT

clone_size: NA
j_call: TRBJ1-4
d_call: NA
v_call: TRBV5-5
cdr3_aa: CASSLSAIYYEKLFF
cdr3_nt: TGTGCCAGCAGCTTGTCTGCTATCTATTATGAAAAACTGTTTTTT

clone_size: NA
j_call: TRBJ2-7
d_call: TRBD2
v_call: TRBV25-1
cdr3_aa: CASSVGGFSDEQYF
cdr3_nt: TGTGCCAGCAGTGTCGGGGGGTTCTCGGACGAGCAGTACTTC

clone_size: NA
j_call: TRBJ2-7
d_call: NA
v_call: TRBV7-3
cdr3_aa: CASSLGGSHEQYF
cdr3_nt: TGTGCCAGCAGCCTAGGGGGAAGCCACGAGCAGTACTTC

clone_size: NA
j_call: TRBJ2-3
d_call: NA
v_call: TRBV2
cdr3_aa: CASSDGQDTATDTQYF
cdr3_nt: TGTGCCAGCAGTGATGGTCAGGACACCGCCACAGATACGCAGTATTTT

clone_size: NA
j_call: TRBJ2-6
d_call: NA
v_call: TRBV2
cdr3_aa: CASLEGETNVLTF
cdr3_nt: TGTGCCAGCTTGGAAGGGGAAACCAACGTCCTGACTTTC

clone_size: NA
j_call: TRBJ2-7
d_call: TRBD2
v_call: TRBV6-4
cdr3_aa: CASYWLTSNEQYF
cdr3_nt: TGTGCCAGCTATTGGCTGACTAGCAACGAGCAGTACTTC

clone_size: NA
j_call: TRBJ2-3
d_call: NA
v_call: TRBV5-4
cdr3_aa: CASSLGGRTDTQYF
cdr3_nt: TGTGCCAGCAGCTTGGGAGGGCGCACAGATACGCAGTATTTT

clone_size: NA
j_call: TRBJ2-3
d_call: NA
v_call: TRBV2
cdr3_aa: CASSESQITDTQYF
cdr3_nt: TGTGCCAGCAGTGAAAGTCAGATAACAGATACGCAGTATTTT

clone_size: NA
j_call: TRBJ2-7
d_call: TRBD1
v_call: TRBV5-1
cdr3_aa: CASSLGDRELISYEQYF
cdr3_nt: TGCGCCAGCAGCTTGGGGGACAGGGAACTCATCTCCTACGAGCAGTACTTC

clone_size: NA
j_call: TRBJ2-7
d_call: TRBD2
v_call: TRBV5-1
cdr3_aa: CASSAGGSSDEQYF
cdr3_nt: TGCGCCAGCAGCGCCGGCGGGAGTTCGGACGAGCAGTACTTC

clone_size: NA
j_call: TRBJ1-3
d_call: NA
v_call: TRBV11-2
cdr3_aa: CASSSLKGSGNTIYF
cdr3_nt: TGTGCCAGCAGCTCCCTTAAGGGGTCTGGAAACACCATATATTTT

clone_size: NA
j_call: TRBJ1-5
d_call: NA
v_call: TRBV6-1
cdr3_aa: CASGIRGNQPQHF
cdr3_nt: TGTGCCAGCGGCATTCGGGGCAATCAGCCCCAGCATTTT

clone_size: NA
j_call: TRBJ2-5
d_call: NA
v_call: TRBV28
cdr3_aa: CASSLSGVQETQYF
cdr3_nt: TGTGCCAGCAGTTTATCAGGGGTCCAAGAGACCCAGTACTTC

clone_size: NA
j_call: TRBJ2-1
d_call: NA
v_call: TRBV2
cdr3_aa: CASSQGGSSNEQFF
cdr3_nt: TGTGCCAGCAGTCAGGGAGGCAGTAGCAATGAGCAGTTCTTC

clone_size: NA
j_call: TRBJ1-1
d_call: NA
v_call: TRBV6-1
cdr3_aa: CASSGRTWGDTEAFF
cdr3_nt: TGTGCCAGCAGTGGACGGACGTGGGGGGACACTGAAGCTTTCTTT

clone_size: NA
j_call: TRBJ1-1
d_call: TRBD1
v_call: TRBV6-1
cdr3_aa: CASSESGGTEAFF
cdr3_nt: TGTGCCAGCAGTGAGTCAGGGGGGACTGAAGCTTTCTTT

clone_size: NA
j_call: TRBJ2-5
d_call: TRBD1
v_call: TRBV25-1
cdr3_aa: CASRTGGFQETQYF
cdr3_nt: TGTGCCAGCAGAACAGGGGGCTTCCAGGAGACCCAGTACTTC

clone_size: NA
j_call: TRBJ1-1
d_call: NA
v_call: TRBV5-4
cdr3_aa: CASSLVGAGEAFF
cdr3_nt: TGTGCCAGCAGCTTGGTAGGCGCAGGGGAAGCTTTCTTT

clone_size: few
j_call: TRBJ2-1
d_call: TRBD2
v_call: TRBV4-2
cdr3_aa: CASSQGSGRSSYNEQFF
cdr3_nt: TGTGCCAGCAGCCAAGGGAGCGGGAGGAGCTCCTACAATGAGCAGTTCTTC

clone_size: NA
j_call: TRBJ2-7
d_call: NA
v_call: TRBV7-2
cdr3_aa: CASSLGRSSYEQYF
cdr3_nt: TGTGCCAGCAGCTTAGGGCGGAGCTCCTACGAGCAGTACTTC

clone_size: NA
j_call: TRBJ2-5
d_call: NA
v_call: TRBV5-5
cdr3_aa: CASSPQETQYF
cdr3_nt: TGTGCCAGCAGCCCTCAGGAGACCCAGTACTTC

clone_size: NA
j_call: TRBJ2-3
d_call: TRBD1
v_call: TRBV5-1
cdr3_aa: CASTDGGTGTTDTQYF
cdr3_nt: TGCGCCAGCACCGACGGTGGGACAGGGACAACAGATACGCAGTATTTT

clone_size: NA
j_call: TRBJ1-1
d_call: NA
v_call: TRBV2
cdr3_aa: CASSERQANGEAFF
cdr3_nt: TGTGCCAGCAGTGAACGGCAGGCGAACGGTGAAGCTTTCTTT

clone_size: NA
j_call: TRBJ1-4
d_call: NA
v_call: TRBV7-9
cdr3_aa: CASSLEQWKLFF
cdr3_nt: TGTGCCAGCAGCTTAGAACAATGGAAACTGTTTTTT

clone_size: few
j_call: TRBJ1-1
d_call: TRBD1
v_call: TRBV6-5
cdr3_aa: CASSRQGAEAEAFF
cdr3_nt: TGTGCCAGCAGTAGACAGGGGGCGGAGGCTGAAGCTTTCTTT

clone_size: NA
j_call: TRBJ2-5
d_call: TRBD2
v_call: TRBV29-1
cdr3_aa: CSVVPSGRAGETQYF
cdr3_nt: TGCAGCGTTGTCCCTAGCGGGAGGGCCGGGGAGACCCAGTACTTC

clone_size: NA
j_call: TRBJ2-2
d_call: NA
v_call: TRBV6-6
cdr3_aa: CASGSTPSQGTGELFF
cdr3_nt: TGTGCCAGCGGGTCCACCCCCTCGCAGGGAACCGGGGAGCTGTTTTTT